This T cell receptor (beta chain) was sequenced for a study of cytomegalovirus exposure and HLA in healthy donors. Study results and caveats: In an earlier analysis, in some 500 donors, most V segments appeared productive either ~87% or ~30% of the time.

Trimming stripped 4 bases from V and 0 bases from J, with 4 bases between. Germline CDR1 SGHDN, CDR2 FVKESK. The CDR3 runs to 13 residues. The PCR ran on 60 Vbeta and 13 Jbeta primers. Clones were sequenced by immunoSEQ multiplex PCR, and TCRdb holds only the in-frame ones, with some missing. Altogether approximately 84,000 clones are present, approximately 71% being singletons, with the ten largest covering roughly 2%. Concerning this clone: What it binds is not known.

The sequenced material came from PBMCs. The receptor comes from a man aged 35-49 years in good health and CMV-seronegative. The chain couples TRBV14 to TRBJ1-3; D is undetermined. This CDR3 reads CASSLYSGNTIYF. The CDR3 nucleotides read TGTGCCAGCAGCCTCTACTCTGGAAACACCATATATTTT.